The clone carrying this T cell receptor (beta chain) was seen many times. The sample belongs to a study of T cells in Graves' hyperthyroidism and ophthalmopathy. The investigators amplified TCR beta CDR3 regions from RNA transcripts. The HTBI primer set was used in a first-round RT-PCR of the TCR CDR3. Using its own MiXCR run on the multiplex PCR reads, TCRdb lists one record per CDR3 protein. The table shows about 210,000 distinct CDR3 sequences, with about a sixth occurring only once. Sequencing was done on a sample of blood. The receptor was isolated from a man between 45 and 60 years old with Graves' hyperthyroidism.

This CDR3 is CASSPATYEQYF. CDR3 nucleotides: TGTGCCAGCTCACCCGCTACCTACGAGCAGTACTTC. This chain links TRBV18 with TRBJ2-7; D unclear. V lost 3 bases to trimming and J lost 2 bases, with 5 bases between them. CDR1 is KGHSH, CDR2 LQKENI, per germline. This CDR3 region has 12 residues.